The 16 T cell receptor beta chains below come from one sample, sequenced in a study of T cell repertoires in cytomegalovirus infection. TCRdb ran MiXCR on the reads and lists one entry per CDR3 protein. The top ten clones hold 45% to 55% of a sample with some 150,000 distinct CDR3 sequences, around 32% of them seen once. The antigens of these receptors remain unknown. The sequencing used CD8+ T cells from cultured PBMCs, collected from culture after CMV antigen stimulation. Receptor source: a human donor in good health (CMV status not recorded). Some clones in this sample may be carry-over from other donors' samples.

Only one count was recorded for this clonotype. V and J are TRBV4-1 and TRBJ1-5; no clear D gene. Germline lookup yields CDR1 MGHRA and CDR2 YSYEKL. Trimming removed 4 bases at V and 0 bases at J, with 10 bases between. The CDR3 is 15 amino acids. This chain's CDR3 is CASSPGPGSNQPQHF. The CDR3 DNA follows: TGCGCCAGCAGCCCAGGACCGGGTAGCAATCAGCCCCAGCATTTT.

The rearrangement uses TRBV29-1 and TRBJ1-2; 8 bases fit TRBD1. The CDR3 sequence is 16 residues long. V dropped 5 bases and J dropped 2; count of bases not matched to a gene: 13. Germline CDR1 SQVTM, CDR2 ANQGSEA. The CDR3: CSVTIGQGIPNYGYTF. The DNA of the CDR3 is TGCAGCGTTACTATCGGACAGGGTATTCCCAACTATGGCTACACCTTC. The entire variable domain, with the rest obtained from reference TRBV29-1 and TRBJ1-2, is as follows: SAVISQKPSRDICQRGTSLTIQCQVDSQVTMMFWYRQQPGQSLTLIATANQGSEATYESGFVIDKFPISRPNLTFSTLTVSNMSPEDSSIYLCSVTIGQGIPNYGYTFGSGTRLTVV.

This CDR3 reads CASREQELSNQPQHF. The DNA of the CDR3 is TGTGCCAGCAGGGAACAGGAGCTGAGCAATCAGCCCCAGCATTTT. The chain recombines TRBV6-2 or TRBV6-3 with TRBJ1-5; D perhaps matches TRBD1 (5 bases). V dropped 6 bases and J dropped 1 base, with 13 bases sitting between them. Germline V gene sequence: CDR1 MNHEY, CDR2 SVGEGT. This CDR3 is 15 amino acids long.

In this sample, this clonotype turned up many times. The chain joins TRBV27 to TRBJ1-1; D remains ambiguous. The CDR3 spans 13 residues. CDR1 and CDR2 from the germline V gene are MNHEY and SMNVEV (reference sequence). V was trimmed by 2 bases and J by 1 base, leaving 5 bases between them. The CDR3 is CASSLIPNTEAFF. The DNA for the CDR3 is TGTGCCAGCAGTTTAATCCCGAACACTGAAGCTTTCTTT.

The rearrangement joins TRBV12-3 or TRBV12-4 to TRBJ2-5, with D hard to call. The V end lost 4 bases, the J end lost 4 bases, and 16 bases lay between the germline ends. There are 15 residues in the CDR3. CDR3 coding DNA: TGTGCCAGCAGTTCTACGACGACCAGCCGAGAGACCCAGTACTTC. This codes for CASSSTTTSRETQYF.

The sample holds a few counts of this clonotype. The chain has TRBV7-9 and TRBJ2-7; either TRBD1 or TRBD2 may fit D (5 bases each). The CDR3 runs 16 residues. V was shortened by 5 bases and J by 0 bases, with 17 bases between the two germline ends. The germline V gene has CDR1 SEHNR and CDR2 FQNEAQ (reference sequence). CDR3 in amino acids: CASSTLGDSNSYEQYF. Written as DNA, the CDR3 is TGTGCCAGCAGCACTTTGGGAGACAGTAACTCCTACGAGCAGTACTTC. The entire variable domain, with the rest obtained from reference TRBV7-9 and TRBJ2-7, is as follows: DTGVSQNPRHKITKRGQNVTFRCDPISEHNRLYWYRQTLGQGPEFLTYFQNEAQLEKSRLLSDRFSAERPKGSFSTLEIQRTEQGDSAMYLCASSTLGDSNSYEQYFGPGTRLTVT.

This clonotype was found a few times. The chain couples TRBV20-1 to TRBJ2-1; 8 bases are a match to TRBD2. This CDR3 comprises 15 residues. Germline V gives CDR1 DFQATT, CDR2 SNEGSKA (reference sequence). V gave up 2 bases and J gave up 7 bases; unmatched junction bases: 10. CDR3 protein: CSARSGSGGSNEQFF. The CDR3 bases are TGCAGTGCTAGATCCGGCAGCGGGGGATCAAATGAGCAGTTCTTC.

The chain uses TRBV10-2 and TRBJ2-5; D gene uncertain. CDR3 length equals 12 residues. The germline V and J ends were trimmed by 4 bases and 0 bases, with 3 bases remaining between them. Germline V gene sequence: CDR1 WSHSY, CDR2 SAAADI. The CDR3 reads CASSGYQETQYF. CDR3 sequence (DNA): TGCGCCAGCAGTGGGTACCAAGAGACCCAGTACTTC.

V gene TRBV7-3 combines with J gene TRBJ2-3; D remains ambiguous. CDR1 SGHTA and CDR2 FQGTGA come from the germline V gene. The V end lost 5 bases, the J end lost 6 bases, and 12 bases lay between the germline ends. CDR3 length: 13 amino acids. The CDR3: CASSPSVRDTQYF. The CDR3 nucleotides are TGTGCCAGCAGCCCCTCCGTTAGGGATACGCAGTATTTT.

This clonotype was seen at least ten times. The chain combines TRBV19 with TRBJ2-2, with D maybe TRBD1 (5 bases). Germline V gives CDR1 LNHDA, CDR2 SQIVND (reference sequence). The V and J ends lost 11 bases and 9 bases respectively, with 19 bases between them. The CDR3 length is 13 residues. DNA for the CDR3: TGTGCCCTTCTCGACCCCGCGGACAGGGAGCTGTTTTTT. The encoded protein is CALLDPADRELFF.

The chain joins TRBV27 to TRBJ1-1, with D perhaps TRBD1 (5 bases). V lost 8 bases and J lost 4, with 17 bases in between. CDR3 length: 14 amino acids. The V gene's germline CDR1 is MNHEY and CDR2 SMNVEV (reference sequence). This chain's CDR3 is CASSFAGGGTEAFF. The CDR3 bases are TGTGCCAGCTCCTTCGCCGGCGGGGGCACTGAAGCTTTCTTT.

This clonotype has more than one count but fewer than ten. The chain couples TRBV12-3 or TRBV12-4 to TRBJ2-7; 8 bases are shared with TRBD1. Trimming took 2 bases from V and 5 from J; bases not matched to a gene: 8. The CDR3 consists of 15 residues. CDR3 DNA sequence: TGTGCCAGCAGTTTATACCGGACAGGGTTGAACGAGCAGTACTTC. The encoded protein is CASSLYRTGLNEQYF.

J is TRBJ1-1 and V is TRBV7-2, with a weak D call TRBD1 (5 bases). This CDR3 is 17 amino acids long. Trimming took off 5 bases at V and 4 bases at J, with 23 bases between the two ends. Germline CDR1 is SGHTA and CDR2 is FQGNSA. CDR3 sequence reads: CASSLISGGRGGTEAFF. CDR3 nucleotides: TGTGCCAGCAGCCTAATCTCCGGGGGGAGGGGAGGCACTGAAGCTTTCTTT.

Only a few counts were recorded for this clonotype. This chain uses TRBV27 with TRBJ2-5; D is perhaps TRBD2 (6 bases). Germline CDR1 is MNHEY and CDR2 is SMNVEV (reference sequence). This CDR3 spans 15 amino acids. V was trimmed by 8 bases and J by 5 bases, leaving 21 bases between them. CDR3 coding DNA: TGTGCCAGCGGCCCCTGGGGGAGGCCCAGCGAGACCCAGTACTTC. It translates to CASGPWGRPSETQYF.

This clonotype occurred a few times. The J gene is TRBJ2-2, the V gene TRBV19; D remains ambiguous. V lost 6 bases to trimming and J lost 0 bases, with 14 bases between them. Germline V lookup: CDR1 LNHDA, CDR2 SQIVND (reference sequence). The CDR3 has 16 residues. In DNA form, the CDR3 reads TGTGCCAGTAGGTTTCTCGCTTGGTCGAACACCGGGGAGCTGTTTTTT. Protein product: CASRFLAWSNTGELFF.

The chain uses TRBV12-3 or TRBV12-4 and TRBJ2-3, with D perhaps being TRBD1 or TRBD2 (5 bases each). The length of the CDR3 is 15 residues. Trimming took 3 bases from V and 3 from J, leaving 13 bases between them. This chain's CDR3 is CASSFGTVWTDTQYF. CDR3 nucleotides: TGTGCCAGCAGTTTCGGGACGGTTTGGACAGATACGCAGTATTTT.